The rows below give T cell receptor beta chains drawn from one sample of a study of beta chain features in type 1 diabetes. Produced via immunoSEQ multiplex PCR; TCRdb's table is partial and in-frame only. The repertoire consists of around 140,000 clones, with less than 11% occurring once and the leading ten covering 1.3%. Sequenced sample: naive CD4+ T cells from blood. The source is a man between 18 and 29 years old in good health. The CDR3 runs from the conserved cysteine through the conserved F or W. The order of the fields is clone size, J gene, D gene, V gene, CDR3 DNA, CDR3 protein. A D gene is named only where the DNA matches it firmly. Where a row states a size, it is once, few, many or the class of an expanded clone; other rows omit it.

clone size: many
J gene: TRBJ2-7
D gene: TRBD1
V gene: TRBV27
CDR3 DNA: TGTGCCAGCAGACTACAGGGGGGCGAGCAGTACTTC
CDR3 protein: CASRLQGGEQYF

clone size: few
J gene: TRBJ2-3
D gene: TRBD2
V gene: TRBV7-9
CDR3 DNA: TGTGCCAGCAGCGCCGGACTAGCGGGAGATACGCAGTATTTT
CDR3 protein: CASSAGLAGDTQYF

clone size: .
J gene: TRBJ2-1
D gene: TRBD2
V gene: TRBV27
CDR3 DNA: TGTGCCAGCAGCCCCCGGGGTAGCGGGGGGCGCCTACAGCCGAGCTCCTACAATGAGCAGTTCTTC
CDR3 protein: CASSPRGSGGRLQPSSYNEQFF

clone size: many
J gene: TRBJ2-6
D gene: .
V gene: TRBV4-2
CDR3 DNA: TGTGCCAGCAGCCATGCGAGCCAGGGCTACTCTGGGGCCAACGTCCTGACTTTC
CDR3 protein: CASSHASQGYSGANVLTF

clone size: few
J gene: TRBJ2-2
D gene: .
V gene: TRBV6-6
CDR3 DNA: TGTGCCAGCAAGGAAGGGGCTAGGGACACCGGGGAGCTGTTTTTT
CDR3 protein: CASKEGARDTGELFF

clone size: .
J gene: TRBJ1-4
D gene: .
V gene: TRBV7-2
CDR3 DNA: TGTGCCAGCAGGCCCGACAGGCAGAATGAAAAACTGTTTTTT
CDR3 protein: CASRPDRQNEKLFF

clone size: .
J gene: TRBJ2-6
D gene: .
V gene: TRBV9
CDR3 DNA: TGTGCCAGCAGCGCAACAGGGACCTCTGGGGCCAACGTCCTGACTTTC
CDR3 protein: CASSATGTSGANVLTF

clone size: many
J gene: TRBJ1-5
D gene: TRBD1
V gene: TRBV4-2
CDR3 DNA: TGTGCCAGCAGCCCACCGACAGGGAATCAGCCCCAGCATTTT
CDR3 protein: CASSPPTGNQPQHF

clone size: .
J gene: TRBJ1-2
D gene: TRBD1
V gene: TRBV29-1
CDR3 DNA: TGCAGCGCAGTGATGGGACAGCCAAACTATGGCTACACCTTC
CDR3 protein: CSAVMGQPNYGYTF

clone size: few
J gene: TRBJ2-7
D gene: .
V gene: TRBV20-1
CDR3 DNA: TGCAGTGCTAGAGACGAGTACGAGCAGTACTTC
CDR3 protein: CSARDEYEQYF

clone size: .
J gene: TRBJ2-2
D gene: .
V gene: TRBV5-1
CDR3 DNA: TGCGCCAGCAGCTTGAGTAGGACAGCGAACACCGGGGAGCTGTTTTTT
CDR3 protein: CASSLSRTANTGELFF

clone size: .
J gene: TRBJ1-1
D gene: TRBD1
V gene: TRBV4-2
CDR3 DNA: TGTGCCAGCAGCCAATCTCCCGGGACAGGGGCGAACACTGAAGCTTTCTTT
CDR3 protein: CASSQSPGTGANTEAFF

clone size: .
J gene: TRBJ1-5
D gene: TRBD1
V gene: TRBV27
CDR3 DNA: TGTGCCAGCAGACCACGACAGGGGGCGCGCGGCAATCAGCCCCAGCATTTT
CDR3 protein: CASRPRQGARGNQPQHF

clone size: many
J gene: TRBJ1-5
D gene: .
V gene: TRBV18
CDR3 DNA: TGTGCCAGTCACACAGGGTCCGGTCAGCCCCAGCATTTT
CDR3 protein: CASHTGSGQPQHF

clone size: few
J gene: TRBJ1-5
D gene: .
V gene: TRBV14
CDR3 DNA: TGTGCCAGCAGCCCCACCTGGGACACCATCAATCAGCCCCAGCATTTT
CDR3 protein: CASSPTWDTINQPQHF